Listed here are 32 T cell receptor beta chains from one sample, sequenced in a study of long-term antiretroviral therapy in people with HIV. Version v3.0 of the immunoSEQ assay ran at survey level. Assay used: immunoSEQ multiplex PCR; TCRdb lists only in-frame clones, some missing. The sample includes roughly 17,000 clones, 75% to 85% seen only once; the top ten take about a fifth. The sequenced sample was unsorted PBMCs, obtained 2.1 years after starting antiretroviral therapy. Receptors originate from a man aged 35 to 55 with HIV.

The chain is built from TRBV9 and TRBJ2-7, with TRBD2 matching over 7 bases. The germline CDR1 and CDR2 sequences are SGDLS and YYNGEE. V shed 0 bases and J 1 base; nucleotides not matched to a gene: 4. This CDR3 spans 15 amino acids. The CDR3 sequence: CASSVGGGTSYEQYF. DNA of the CDR3: TGTGCCAGCAGCGTAGGGGGGGGAACTTCCTACGAGCAGTACTTC.

The chain employs TRBV7-8 and TRBJ2-7, with D possibly called TRBD1 or TRBD2 (7 bases each). In germline, CDR1 is SGHVS, CDR2 FQNEAQ. V shed 3 bases and J shed 5 bases, with 14 bases lying between them. The CDR3 is 14 residues long. The CDR3: CASSFAGGADEQYF. The CDR3 nucleotides read TGTGCCAGCAGCTTCGCAGGGGGGGCCGACGAGCAGTACTTC.

The J gene is TRBJ2-7, the V gene TRBV19; D assignment may be TRBD1 or TRBD2 (6 bases each). The CDR3 extends over 12 amino acids. The V end was cut by 11 bases, the J end by 1 base, with 12 bases between. CDR1 and CDR2 (germline): LNHDA, SQIVND (reference sequence). This CDR3 is CAVRGPSYEQYF. The CDR3 DNA reads TGTGCCGTACGGGGGCCGTCCTACGAGCAGTACTTC.

Comments on this clone: The junction differs from germline at one of its ends, possibly a read error. CDR3 DNA: TGTGCCAACAGCGTAGAGGTCAGAACCTACGAGCAGTACTTC. Amino acid sequence: CANSVEVRTYEQYF. The chain links TRBV9 to TRBJ2-7; no firm D call. Germline V gene lookup returns CDR1 SGDLS and CDR2 YYNGEE. The CDR3 runs 14 residues.

The chain links TRBV11-2 to TRBJ2-1, with D tentatively TRBD2 (5 bases). The length of the CDR3 is 16 residues. The germline gives CDR1 SGHAT, CDR2 FQNNGV. The V end lost 0 bases, the J end lost 8 bases, and 17 bases lay between the germline ends. CDR3 in DNA: TGTGCCAGCAGCTTAGATCAAAGGGTAGCGTGGGATGAGCAGTTCTTC. Protein: CASSLDQRVAWDEQFF. Looking up the rest from reference TRBV11-2 and TRBJ2-1 gives the full variable domain: EAGVAQSPRYKIIEKRQSVAFWCNPISGHATLYWYQQILGQGPKLLIQFQNNGVVDDSQLPKDRFSAERLKGVDSTLKIQPAKLEDSAVYLCASSLDQRVAWDEQFFGPGTRLTVL.

V gene TRBV9 combines with J gene TRBJ2-3; 9 bases are a match to TRBD2. Germline loops: CDR1 SGDLS, CDR2 YYNGEE. The CDR3 runs 16 residues. With V trimmed by 0 bases and J by 2 bases, 4 bases remained unmatched. The CDR3: CASSVAGGGATDTQYF. CDR3 DNA sequence: TGTGCCAGCAGCGTAGCTGGCGGGGGGGCCACAGATACGCAGTATTTT.

Concerning this clone: The junction departs from germline at one end; a sequencing error may be responsible. The genes are TRBV10-3 and TRBJ1-6; D call uncertain. The CDR3 has 14 amino acids. In germline, CDR1 is ENHRY, CDR2 SYGVKD. The CDR3 DNA sequence: TGTGCCATCAGAGCCGGGTTGGATAACTCACCCCTCCACTTT. It yields the protein CAIRAGLDNSPLHF.

The chain recombines TRBV30 with TRBJ2-2; D is ambiguous. V was trimmed by 0 bases and J by 4 bases, leaving 9 bases between them. The CDR3 has 14 residues. Germline V CDR1 and CDR2: GTSNPN, SVGIG (reference sequence). The CDR3 DNA sequence: TGTGCCTGGAGTGTACATATCGGCACCGGGGAGCTGTTTTTT. Translating it yields CAWSVHIGTGELFF.

This sequence joins TRBV10-3 and TRBJ2-3; 7 bases match TRBD1. Germline CDR1 and CDR2: ENHRY and SYGVKD. CDR3 length: 15 residues. V lost 4 bases and J lost 6; bases outside the gene matches: 10. Written as DNA, the CDR3 is TGTGCCATCAGTGTTGGCCCCACAGGGGAGGATACGCAGTATTTT. It specifies CAISVGPTGEDTQYF.

This clone was seen once. The rearrangement joins TRBV27 to TRBJ2-7, with D hard to call. CDR1 is MNHEY and CDR2 is SMNVEV in the germline V gene (reference sequence). Deletions cut 3 bases from V and 2 bases from J, with 14 bases between. The CDR3 is 15 residues long. The CDR3 loop is CASSFKRTFTYEQYF. DNA for the CDR3: TGTGCCAGCAGTTTCAAACGGACCTTTACCTACGAGCAGTACTTC.

This rearrangement joins TRBV25-1 to TRBJ2-1; 9 bases fit TRBD1. Per the germline V gene, CDR1 is MGHDK and CDR2 is SYGVNS. Trimming removed 5 bases from V and 0 bases from J; junction bases left unmatched: 5. The CDR3 extends over 16 amino acids. DNA of the CDR3: TGTGCCAGCAGTACTCCGACAGGGGGCTCCTACAATGAGCAGTTCTTC. This codes for CASSTPTGGSYNEQFF. The whole variable domain, remainder taken from reference TRBV25-1 and TRBJ2-1, is EADIYQTPRYLVIGTGKKITLECSQTMGHDKMYWYQQDPGMELHLIHYSYGVNSTEKGDLSSESTVSRIRTEHFPLTLESARPSHTSQYLCASSTPTGGSYNEQFFGPGTRLTVL.

The V gene is TRBV4-2, the J gene TRBJ2-7, with 7 bases fitting TRBD1. With 0 bases clipped from V and 4 bases from J, the junction kept 6 bases outside the gene matches. The CDR3 covers 15 residues. Germline V gives CDR1 LGHNA, CDR2 YNFKEQ. In DNA, the CDR3 is TGTGCCAGCAGCCAAGAGGCAGAGACAGGGTACGAGCAGTACTTC. Protein: CASSQEAETGYEQYF.

The CDR3 coding sequence is TGCAGTGCCCTGGGGGTTGATGGCTACACCTTC. Protein: CSALGVDGYTF. The chain carries TRBV20-1 and TRBJ1-2; D is possibly TRBD1 (5 bases). The CDR3 has 11 amino acids. CDR1 and CDR2 from the germline V gene are DFQATT and SNEGSKA (reference sequence). Trimming left V 6 bases short and J 6 bases short, with 11 bases between.

The chain uses TRBV19 and TRBJ1-1; 10 bases match TRBD1. The germline V gene encodes CDR1 LNHDA and CDR2 SQIVND (reference sequence). V lost 6 bases and J lost 3; bases outside the gene matches: 1. This CDR3 is 13 amino acids long. Written as DNA, the CDR3 is TGTGCCAGTAGCGGACAGGGGGACACTGAAGCTTTCTTT. Its translation is CASSGQGDTEAFF.

This clone has a handful of counts. V and J are TRBV5-1 and TRBJ1-2; D is ambiguous. Germline assignment: CDR1 SGHRS and CDR2 YFSETQ. Between the trimmed V and J ends, which lost 0 bases and 1 base, there was a span of 7 bases. CDR3 length: 14 amino acids. The CDR3 is CASSLEQSNYGYTF. The CDR3, as DNA: TGCGCCAGCAGCTTGGAACAGAGTAACTATGGCTACACCTTC.

V gene TRBV19 combines with J gene TRBJ1-6; D is ambiguous. CDR1 LNHDA and CDR2 SQIVND come from the germline V gene (reference sequence). CDR3 length equals 13 residues. The ends were cut back, 1 base at V and 8 bases at J, with 6 bases in the middle. CDR3: CASSIGGDSPLHF. In nucleotides, the CDR3 is TGTGCCAGTAGTATAGGGGGAGATTCACCCCTCCACTTT.

The chain uses TRBV15 and TRBJ2-7; TRBD2 agrees at 8 bases. Trimming took 5 bases from V and 5 from J; bases not matched to a gene: 11. This CDR3 is 15 amino acids long. The germline CDR1 and CDR2 sequences are LNHNV and YYDKDF (reference sequence). This CDR3 is CATSVAPSGPDEQYF. The CDR3 DNA reads as TGTGCCACCAGCGTTGCGCCTAGCGGGCCCGACGAGCAGTACTTC.

V gene TRBV18 combines with J gene TRBJ1-2, with D tentatively TRBD1 (5 bases). V was pared by 0 bases and J by 2 bases, with 7 bases between. The CDR3 runs 14 residues. Germline V gives CDR1 KGHSH, CDR2 LQKENI. The CDR3 nucleotides read TGTGCCAGCTCACCACCGGCAGGGAACTATGGCTACACCTTC. Its translation is CASSPPAGNYGYTF.

CDR3 DNA sequence: TGCGCCAGCAGACTGACAGGGGGGCTTCTCGAAGCTTTCTTT. As protein: CASRLTGGLLEAFF. The chain uses TRBV5-1 and TRBJ1-1, with TRBD1 matching 9 bases. This CDR3 spans 14 amino acids. Germline CDR1 reads SGHRS; CDR2 reads YFSETQ. The V segment lost 5 bases and the J segment 8 bases; nucleotides outside the gene matches: 10.

The sample holds a few counts of this clone. This chain joins TRBV19 and TRBJ1-6, with D maybe TRBD1 (5 bases). Looked up from germline, CDR1 is LNHDA and CDR2 is SQIVND (reference sequence). Trimming pared 3 bases from V and 8 bases from J, leaving 8 bases between. This CDR3 comprises 13 residues. The CDR3 DNA reads TGTGCCAGTAGTATCGACAGTTATTCACCCCTCCACTTT. Residues: CASSIDSYSPLHF. The variable domain in full, with the rest retrieved from reference TRBV19 and TRBJ1-6, is DGGITQSPKYLFRKEGQNVTLSCEQNLNHDAMYWYRQDPGQGLRLIYYSQIVNDFQKGDIAEGYSVSREKKESFPLTVTSAQKNPTAFYLCASSIDSYSPLHFGNGTRLTVT.

This rearrangement joins TRBV7-7 to TRBJ2-3, with D uncertain. Per germline, CDR1 SSHAT and CDR2 FNYEAQ (reference sequence). V shed 1 base and J shed 2 bases, with 7 bases lying between them. This CDR3 is built from 14 residues. The CDR3 DNA sequence: TGTGCCAGCAGCTTAGGACCCGTCACAGATACGCAGTATTTT. Translated, it gives CASSLGPVTDTQYF.

The chain carries TRBV13 and TRBJ2-7; D remains unclear. The CDR3 loop spans 15 amino acids. The germline gives CDR1 PRHDT, CDR2 FYEKMQ (reference sequence). Trimming pared 5 bases from V and 0 bases from J, leaving 14 bases between. The CDR3: CASSPPYGSSYEQYF. In DNA, the CDR3 is TGTGCCAGCAGCCCCCCTTATGGCAGCTCCTACGAGCAGTACTTC.

The V gene is TRBV27, the J gene TRBJ2-2; TRBD1 matches 8 bases. V lost 1 base, J lost 3 bases, and 10 bases stayed unmatched. The CDR3 is 18 residues long. CDR1 and CDR2 from the germline V gene are MNHEY and SMNVEV (reference sequence). The CDR3 coding sequence is TGTGCCAGCAGTTTATACATCCTGGGACAGGATGACACCGGGGAGCTGTTTTTT. Its protein product is CASSLYILGQDDTGELFF.

The chain couples TRBV11-2 to TRBJ2-1; D not resolved. The CDR3 has 16 amino acids. Germline CDR1 and CDR2: SGHAT and FQNNGV. V lost 0 bases, J lost 0 bases, and 9 bases lay in between. The CDR3 spells CASSLDLGLSYNEQFF. CDR3 sequence (DNA): TGTGCCAGCAGCTTAGATTTAGGCCTCTCCTACAATGAGCAGTTCTTC.

J is TRBJ1-2 and V is TRBV7-9; 9 bases match TRBD1. V dropped 4 bases and J dropped 6; count of bases not matched to a gene: 9. CDR3 length: 15 amino acids. From germline, CDR1 is SEHNR and CDR2 FQNEAQ (reference sequence). The CDR3 nucleotides are TGTGCCAGCAGCTCAACGGCCGGGACAGGGAATGGCTACACCTTC. It specifies CASSSTAGTGNGYTF.

V is TRBV13 and J is TRBJ1-1; D is undetermined. Germline CDR1 reads PRHDT; CDR2 reads FYEKMQ (reference sequence). The CDR3 is made up of 12 amino acids. Trimming took off 5 bases at V and 7 bases at J, with 11 bases between the two ends. The CDR3 is CASSQGELEAFF. The DNA for the CDR3 is TGTGCCAGCAGCCAAGGAGAGCTTGAAGCTTTCTTT.

This clone was detected only a few times. The J gene is TRBJ1-5, the V gene TRBV6-5, with 8 positions matching TRBD1. This CDR3 region has 15 residues. Per germline, CDR1 MNHEY and CDR2 SVGAGI. Losses at the gene ends were 5 bases for V and 2 bases for J; bases not matched to a gene: 5. CDR3 region: CASSAATGGNQPQHF. The CDR3 DNA follows: TGTGCCAGCAGTGCCGCGACAGGGGGCAATCAGCCCCAGCATTTT.

This clone was picked up one time. The chain couples TRBV28 to TRBJ1-2; 9 positions agree with TRBD1. Germline V lookup: CDR1 MDHEN, CDR2 SYDVKM. V shed 1 base, J shed 10 bases, and the junction held 19 bases outside the gene matches. The CDR3 is 18 amino acids. CDR3 loop: CASSLFTDVQGAIRTYTF. The CDR3 nucleotides are TGTGCCAGCAGTTTATTTACCGACGTACAGGGGGCGATAAGGACCTACACCTTC.

The J gene is TRBJ2-1, the V gene TRBV2; 11 bases are a match to TRBD2. CDR1 SNHLY and CDR2 FYNNEI come from the germline V gene. V trimming: 7 bases; J trimming: 4 bases; junction bases outside the gene matches: 3. The CDR3 consists of 14 residues. In nucleotides, the CDR3 is TGTGCCAGCAAACTAGCGGGGGTATACAATGAGCAGTTCTTC. This encodes CASKLAGVYNEQFF. The full variable domain, completed using reference TRBV2 and TRBJ2-1, is EPEVTQTPSHQVTQMGQEVILRCVPISNHLYFYWYRQILGQKVEFLVSFYNNEISEKSEIFDDQFSVERPDGSNFTLKIRSTKLEDSAMYFCASKLAGVYNEQFFGPGTRLTVL.

The chain recombines TRBV2 with TRBJ2-7; 7 bases fit TRBD2. Per germline, CDR1 SNHLY and CDR2 FYNNEI. The CDR3 has 15 amino acids. J gave up 5 bases and V 2 bases, and 9 bases lay outside the gene matches. The CDR3 nucleotides read TGTGCCAGCAGTGAAAGCGGGGTGCCGAAGAACGAGCAGTACTTC. Its protein product is CASSESGVPKNEQYF.

Only a few counts were recorded for this clone. This chain uses TRBV9 with TRBJ2-1; 7 bases fit TRBD2. The CDR3 runs 17 residues. CDR1 is SGDLS and CDR2 is YYNGEE in the germline V gene. V was clipped by 0 bases and J by 2 bases; unmatched bases: 8. CDR3 DNA: TGTGCCAGCAGCGTAGCAGGTTCTAGCGGAGCCTACAATGAGCAGTTCTTC. It codes for CASSVAGSSGAYNEQFF. The complete variable domain, with remaining parts taken from reference TRBV9 and TRBJ2-1, reads DSGVTQTPKHLITATGQRVTLRCSPRSGDLSVYWYQQSLDQGLQFLIQYYNGEERAKGNILERFSAQQFPDLHSELNLSSLELGDSALYFCASSVAGSSGAYNEQFFGPGTRLTVL.

This clone was recorded once. V is TRBV11-2 and J is TRBJ2-1; 8 bases line up with TRBD2. The CDR3 is 17 residues long. J lost 2 bases, V lost 1 base, and 7 bases had no gene match. From germline, CDR1 is SGHAT and CDR2 FQNNGV. CDR3 sequence: CASSLVGAGGTYNEQFF. CDR3 DNA: TGTGCCAGCAGCTTAGTGGGTGCGGGGGGCACCTACAATGAGCAGTTCTTC.